This T cell receptor beta chain was profiled in a study of control samples from healthy donors and cancer patients. Only in-frame clones appear in the TCRdb table, and some are missing; sequencing was by immunoSEQ multiplex PCR. Of around 170,000 clones in the sample, approximately 90% are singletons; the top ten hold 0.65% to 0.75%. V was shortened by 4 bases and J by 0 bases, with 7 bases between the two germline ends. The germline V gene has CDR1 SEHNR and CDR2 FQNEAQ (reference sequence). This CDR3 contains 13 residues. The V and J genes are TRBV7-9 and TRBJ2-7; D uncertain. The sequence was collected from a woman aged 25 to 39 in good health. Sequencing input: blood. Written as DNA, the CDR3 is TGTGCCAGCAGCTCCGGTTTCTCCTACGAGCAGTACTTC. Translated: CASSSGFSYEQYF.